This T cell receptor (beta chain) was sequenced in a study of CD4 T cells in relation to SARS-CoV-2 and coronaviruses. The table came from immunoSEQ multiplex PCR; TCRdb's copy has only in-frame clones and leaves some out. The repertoire holds approximately 36,000 clones, with around 77% as singletons. The V and J ends lost 5 bases and 3 bases respectively, with 16 bases between them. Per germline, CDR1 LNHDA and CDR2 SQIVND (reference sequence). The CDR3 is 16 amino acids. A note on this clone: Its antigen is not known.

The material sequenced was memory CD4+ T cells from PBMCs, cultured in vitro. This sequence joins TRBV19 and TRBJ1-4, with D possibly TRBD1 on 6 matching bases. This clonotype was sampled from an adult with COVID-19. CDR3 loop: CASSQDSRVPNEKLFF. CDR3 nucleotides: TGTGCCAGTAGTCAGGACAGCAGGGTGCCTAATGAAAAACTGTTTTTT.